These T cell receptor beta chains were read from a single sample in a study of radiation and T cells in renal cell carcinoma. The method was immunoSEQ multiplex PCR; TCRdb's version includes in-frame clones alone and lacks a portion of them. The top ten clones hold 15% of a sample with about 12,000 clones, about 33% of them seen once. The sample here was tumor tissue, taken from a patient whose treatment included radiotherapy and nephrectomy. The receptors were gathered from a man between 60 and 75 years old with renal cell carcinoma. The CDR3 runs from the conserved cysteine through the conserved F or W. D genes are given only for firm matches. The size of a clone is reported for some rows only, either as once, few or many, or as a class for expanded clones.

clone size: medium-sized; CDR3 length: 11; V gene: TRBV29-1; J gene: TRBJ2-5; D gene: NA; CDR3 DNA: TGCAGCGTAACACTGTGGGAGACCCAGTACTTC; CDR3 protein: CSVTLWETQYF
clone size: NA; CDR3 length: 16; V gene: TRBV5-4; J gene: TRBJ2-5; D gene: TRBD2; CDR3 DNA: TGTGCCAGCAGCTACGGGACTAGCGGGAGTGGAGAGACCCAGTACTTC; CDR3 protein: CASSYGTSGSGETQYF
clone size: NA; CDR3 length: 15; V gene: TRBV29-1; J gene: TRBJ2-3; D gene: TRBD1; CDR3 DNA: TGCAGCGCAAAAGGAGGGACAGGGGGCGGGGATACGCAGTATTTT; CDR3 protein: CSAKGGTGGGDTQYF
clone size: NA; CDR3 length: 15; V gene: TRBV13; J gene: TRBJ2-7; D gene: NA; CDR3 DNA: TGTGCCAGCAGCTTAGGAGTCAAGACCTCCTACGAGCAGTACTTC; CDR3 protein: CASSLGVKTSYEQYF
clone size: NA; CDR3 length: 13; V gene: TRBV11-3; J gene: TRBJ1-2; D gene: TRBD1; CDR3 DNA: TGTGCCAGCAGCTTCATAGGGGGCGAAGGCTACACCTTC; CDR3 protein: CASSFIGGEGYTF
clone size: NA; CDR3 length: 12; V gene: TRBV5-6; J gene: TRBJ1-4; D gene: NA; CDR3 DNA: TGTGCCAGCAGCTCCCTGGGTTTAGGGCTGTTTTTT; CDR3 protein: CASSSLGLGLFF
clone size: medium-sized; CDR3 length: 14; V gene: TRBV4-3; J gene: TRBJ2-4; D gene: NA; CDR3 DNA: TGCGCCAGCAGCCCCGTCGGAGGGGATGACATTCAGTACTTC; CDR3 protein: CASSPVGGDDIQYF
clone size: NA; CDR3 length: 13; V gene: TRBV2; J gene: TRBJ2-1; D gene: NA; CDR3 DNA: TGTGCCAGCAGTTTGGACGCCAACAATGAGCAGTTCTTC; CDR3 protein: CASSLDANNEQFF
clone size: NA; CDR3 length: 15; V gene: TRBV5-6; J gene: TRBJ2-3; D gene: TRBD1; CDR3 DNA: TGTGCCAGCAGCTTGGGACAGGGGACCACAGATACGCAGTATTTT; CDR3 protein: CASSLGQGTTDTQYF
clone size: NA; CDR3 length: 15; V gene: TRBV4-3; J gene: TRBJ2-1; D gene: NA; CDR3 DNA: TGCGCCAGCAGCTCTGGCAGGGGCTCCTACAATGAGCAGTTCTTC; CDR3 protein: CASSSGRGSYNEQFF
clone size: NA; CDR3 length: 16; V gene: TRBV2; J gene: TRBJ1-5; D gene: NA; CDR3 DNA: TGTGCCAGCAGTGAGGGGGGGATCGAGCAGAGTCAGCCCCAGCATTTT; CDR3 protein: CASSEGGIEQSQPQHF
clone size: NA; CDR3 length: 16; V gene: TRBV5-4; J gene: TRBJ1-4; D gene: NA; CDR3 DNA: TGTGCCAGCAGCCCCTCGCGGGGGGTCGGTAATGAAAAACTGTTTTTT; CDR3 protein: CASSPSRGVGNEKLFF
clone size: few; CDR3 length: 15; V gene: TRBV15; J gene: TRBJ2-5; D gene: NA; CDR3 DNA: TGTGCCACCAGCAGAGATCAGGGCCCCTGGGAGACCCAGTACTTC; CDR3 protein: CATSRDQGPWETQYF
clone size: NA; CDR3 length: 15; V gene: TRBV2; J gene: TRBJ1-4; D gene: TRBD1; CDR3 DNA: TGTGCCAGCAGTGATGACAGGGGCCTTAATGAAAAACTGTTTTTT; CDR3 protein: CASSDDRGLNEKLFF
clone size: NA; CDR3 length: 13; V gene: TRBV6-5; J gene: TRBJ1-2; D gene: NA; CDR3 DNA: TGTGCCAGCAGTTACGAGGGTGGTAGCGGCTACACCTTC; CDR3 protein: CASSYEGGSGYTF
clone size: few; CDR3 length: 14; V gene: TRBV5-1; J gene: TRBJ2-7; D gene: TRBD1; CDR3 DNA: TGCGCCAGCAGCTTTAGGGACAGGGGGGACGAGCAGTACTTC; CDR3 protein: CASSFRDRGDEQYF
clone size: few; CDR3 length: 13; V gene: TRBV5-6; J gene: TRBJ1-5; D gene: NA; CDR3 DNA: TGTGCCAGCAGCCAATGGGGCAATCAGCCCCAGCATTTT; CDR3 protein: CASSQWGNQPQHF
clone size: NA; CDR3 length: 15; V gene: TRBV5-6; J gene: TRBJ1-5; D gene: NA; CDR3 DNA: TGTGCCAGCAGCTTGAAGGGGTCGGGATTACAGCCCCAGCATTTT; CDR3 protein: CASSLKGSGLQPQHF
clone size: NA; CDR3 length: 11; V gene: TRBV29-1; J gene: TRBJ2-1; D gene: NA; CDR3 DNA: TGCAGCGTAACAGCCTACAATGAGCAGTTCTTC; CDR3 protein: CSVTAYNEQFF
clone size: NA; CDR3 length: 20; V gene: TRBV4-3; J gene: TRBJ2-4; D gene: TRBD2; CDR3 DNA: TGCGCCAGCAGCCAAGTACTCCTAGCGGGGGGGCTGCTAGCCAAAAACATTCAGTACTTC; CDR3 protein: CASSQVLLAGGLLAKNIQYF
clone size: NA; CDR3 length: 13; V gene: TRBV11-2; J gene: TRBJ1-2; D gene: TRBD1; CDR3 DNA: TGTGCCAGCAGTACAGACAGGGTTGGTGGCTACACCTTC; CDR3 protein: CASSTDRVGGYTF
clone size: NA; CDR3 length: 13; V gene: TRBV4-3; J gene: TRBJ1-1; D gene: NA; CDR3 DNA: TGCGCCAGCAGCCAAGATCAACAGGGTGCGGCTTTCTTT; CDR3 protein: CASSQDQQGAAFF
clone size: NA; CDR3 length: 15; V gene: TRBV5-4; J gene: TRBJ1-4; D gene: NA; CDR3 DNA: TGTGCCAGCAGCTTGGTAGGGCAGGAGAATGAAAAACTGTTTTTT; CDR3 protein: CASSLVGQENEKLFF
clone size: few; CDR3 length: 17; V gene: TRBV19; J gene: TRBJ2-2; D gene: TRBD1; CDR3 DNA: TGTGCCAGTTTGGGACAGGGGGCTATTTGGGGCACCGGGGAGCTGTTTTTT; CDR3 protein: CASLGQGAIWGTGELFF
clone size: medium-sized; CDR3 length: 17; V gene: TRBV7-2; J gene: TRBJ1-5; D gene: TRBD1; CDR3 DNA: TGTGCCAGCAGCTTGACAGGGGGCGCGGGCACAGGGCAGCCCCAGCATTTT; CDR3 protein: CASSLTGGAGTGQPQHF
clone size: few; CDR3 length: 16; V gene: TRBV9; J gene: TRBJ1-1; D gene: TRBD1; CDR3 DNA: TGTGCCAGCAGCGCACAGACAGGGATTGCGGACACTGAAGCTTTCTTT; CDR3 protein: CASSAQTGIADTEAFF
clone size: few; CDR3 length: 14; V gene: TRBV9; J gene: TRBJ1-1; D gene: NA; CDR3 DNA: TGTGCCAGCAGCCCCCGCATCGGGAACACTGAAGCTTTCTTT; CDR3 protein: CASSPRIGNTEAFF
clone size: NA; CDR3 length: 14; V gene: TRBV19; J gene: TRBJ1-1; D gene: TRBD1; CDR3 DNA: TGTGCCAGTAGTCCCCGGGGACAGGGTTATGAAGCTTTCTTT; CDR3 protein: CASSPRGQGYEAFF
clone size: few; CDR3 length: 14; V gene: TRBV11-2; J gene: TRBJ1-5; D gene: NA; CDR3 DNA: TGTGCCAGCAGCTTTGGCCAAGGTGGGCAGCCCCAGCATTTT; CDR3 protein: CASSFGQGGQPQHF
clone size: once; CDR3 length: 16; V gene: TRBV5-6; J gene: TRBJ1-4; D gene: TRBD1; CDR3 DNA: TGTGCCAGCAGCTTGGTTCGGGACAGGTTATATGAAAAACTGTTTTTT; CDR3 protein: CASSLVRDRLYEKLFF
clone size: NA; CDR3 length: 13; V gene: TRBV9; J gene: TRBJ1-3; D gene: NA; CDR3 DNA: TGTGCCAGCAGCGGGGGACACGGAGACACCATATATTTT; CDR3 protein: CASSGGHGDTIYF
clone size: many; CDR3 length: 14; V gene: TRBV6-5; J gene: TRBJ2-1; D gene: NA; CDR3 DNA: TGTGCCAGCAGTGCCTCAGGGATTTACAATGAGCAGTTCTTC; CDR3 protein: CASSASGIYNEQFF
clone size: NA; CDR3 length: 16; V gene: TRBV30; J gene: TRBJ2-3; D gene: TRBD2; CDR3 DNA: TGTGCCTGGAGTGTCCGACTAGCGGGGACGGCAGATACGCAGTATTTT; CDR3 protein: CAWSVRLAGTADTQYF
clone size: NA; CDR3 length: 15; V gene: TRBV5-1; J gene: TRBJ2-1; D gene: NA; CDR3 DNA: TGCGCCAGCAGCTTTAGTTGGGCTTCCTACAATGAGCAGTTCTTC; CDR3 protein: CASSFSWASYNEQFF
clone size: once; CDR3 length: 18; V gene: TRBV5-1; J gene: TRBJ2-1; D gene: NA; CDR3 DNA: TGCGCCAGCAGCACTCAGGGGCTCCGCGACCTCTCCTACAATGAGCAGTTCTTC; CDR3 protein: CASSTQGLRDLSYNEQFF
clone size: NA; CDR3 length: 15; V gene: TRBV5-1; J gene: TRBJ1-1; D gene: TRBD1; CDR3 DNA: TGCGCCAGCAGCCTGACCGGACAGGGGGCCTCTGAAGCTTTCTTT; CDR3 protein: CASSLTGQGASEAFF
clone size: NA; CDR3 length: 18; V gene: TRBV27; J gene: TRBJ1-2; D gene: TRBD1; CDR3 DNA: TGTGCCAGCAGTGCAAACCCTCGCCGTCAGACAGGGCACTATGGCTACACCTTC; CDR3 protein: CASSANPRRQTGHYGYTF
clone size: NA; CDR3 length: 13; V gene: TRBV6-1; J gene: TRBJ1-2; D gene: NA; CDR3 DNA: TGTGCCAGCAGTGTTGTGCAAAACTATGGCTACACCTTC; CDR3 protein: CASSVVQNYGYTF
clone size: NA; CDR3 length: 16; V gene: TRBV11-2; J gene: TRBJ2-3; D gene: NA; CDR3 DNA: TGTGCCAGCAGCCCCATGATCTGGGGGAACACAGATACGCAGTATTTT; CDR3 protein: CASSPMIWGNTDTQYF
clone size: NA; CDR3 length: 14; V gene: TRBV14; J gene: TRBJ2-7; D gene: TRBD1; CDR3 DNA: TGTGCCAGCAGCAACGACAGGGGTGCCTACGAGCAGTACTTC; CDR3 protein: CASSNDRGAYEQYF
clone size: NA; CDR3 length: 13; V gene: TRBV6-4; J gene: TRBJ2-1; D gene: NA; CDR3 DNA: TGTGCCAGCAGTGACGGGGACCACAATGAGCAGTTCTTC; CDR3 protein: CASSDGDHNEQFF
clone size: NA; CDR3 length: 20; V gene: TRBV1; J gene: TRBJ2-3; D gene: NA; CDR3 DNA: TGCACCAGCAGCCCTTCCTCCGGGACTAGCGGGAGGGTTAGCACAGATACGCAGTATTTT; CDR3 protein: CTSSPSSGTSGRVSTDTQYF
clone size: many; CDR3 length: 15; V gene: TRBV9; J gene: TRBJ2-5; D gene: TRBD2; CDR3 DNA: TGTGCCAGCAGCGTAGGCGGGGGGACCCAAGAGACCCAGTACTTC; CDR3 protein: CASSVGGGTQETQYF
clone size: NA; CDR3 length: 14; V gene: TRBV5-4; J gene: TRBJ2-5; D gene: TRBD1; CDR3 DNA: TGTGCCAGCAGCTTGGCGGACAGGATAGAGACCCAGTACTTC; CDR3 protein: CASSLADRIETQYF
clone size: NA; CDR3 length: 17; V gene: TRBV25-1; J gene: TRBJ2-2; D gene: NA; CDR3 DNA: TGTGCCAGCAGTAGGACCCGACAGCTTCGGAACACCGGGGAGCTGTTTTTT; CDR3 protein: CASSRTRQLRNTGELFF
clone size: NA; CDR3 length: 12; V gene: TRBV19; J gene: TRBJ1-1; D gene: NA; CDR3 DNA: TGTGCCAGTAGTATAAGGTCTGCTGAAGCTTTCTTT; CDR3 protein: CASSIRSAEAFF
clone size: few; CDR3 length: 13; V gene: TRBV10-3; J gene: TRBJ1-1; D gene: NA; CDR3 DNA: TGTGCCATCAAAGACAAGAGGAACACTGAAGCTTTCTTT; CDR3 protein: CAIKDKRNTEAFF
clone size: few; CDR3 length: 15; V gene: TRBV5-1; J gene: TRBJ2-7; D gene: NA; CDR3 DNA: TGCGCCAGCGTGGAGGTGGGGCCTAGCTCCTACGAGCAGTACTTC; CDR3 protein: CASVEVGPSSYEQYF
clone size: few; CDR3 length: 13; V gene: TRBV10-3; J gene: TRBJ1-1; D gene: TRBD1; CDR3 DNA: TGTGCCATCAGCCGTGGGACAGATGAAGGGGCTTTCTTT; CDR3 protein: CAISRGTDEGAFF
clone size: few; CDR3 length: 18; V gene: TRBV7-6; J gene: TRBJ1-5; D gene: NA; CDR3 DNA: TGTGCCAGCAGCTTAGCGCGGGGCAGGTACGATAGCAATCAGCCCCAGCATTTT; CDR3 protein: CASSLARGRYDSNQPQHF
clone size: many; CDR3 length: 14; V gene: TRBV2; J gene: TRBJ1-5; D gene: TRBD1; CDR3 DNA: TGTGCCAGCAGTGAAGGGACAGGGAATCAGCCCCAGCATTTT; CDR3 protein: CASSEGTGNQPQHF
clone size: few; CDR3 length: 14; V gene: TRBV6-5; J gene: TRBJ2-1; D gene: NA; CDR3 DNA: TGTGCCAGCAGTTACTCATCGAGCGGAGTTGAGCAGTTCTTC; CDR3 protein: CASSYSSSGVEQFF
clone size: NA; CDR3 length: 17; V gene: TRBV7-2; J gene: TRBJ1-2; D gene: TRBD1; CDR3 DNA: TGTGCCAGCAGCTTAGACAGGGGAAGGTTTTGGGACTATGGCTACACCTTC; CDR3 protein: CASSLDRGRFWDYGYTF
clone size: NA; CDR3 length: 13; V gene: TRBV6-5; J gene: TRBJ2-3; D gene: NA; CDR3 DNA: TGTGCCAGCAGTCGCACTAGCACAGATACGCAGTATTTT; CDR3 protein: CASSRTSTDTQYF
clone size: large; CDR3 length: 13; V gene: TRBV30; J gene: TRBJ1-1; D gene: NA; CDR3 DNA: TGTGCCTGGATAATGGCAGAGAACACTGAAGCTTTCTTT; CDR3 protein: CAWIMAENTEAFF